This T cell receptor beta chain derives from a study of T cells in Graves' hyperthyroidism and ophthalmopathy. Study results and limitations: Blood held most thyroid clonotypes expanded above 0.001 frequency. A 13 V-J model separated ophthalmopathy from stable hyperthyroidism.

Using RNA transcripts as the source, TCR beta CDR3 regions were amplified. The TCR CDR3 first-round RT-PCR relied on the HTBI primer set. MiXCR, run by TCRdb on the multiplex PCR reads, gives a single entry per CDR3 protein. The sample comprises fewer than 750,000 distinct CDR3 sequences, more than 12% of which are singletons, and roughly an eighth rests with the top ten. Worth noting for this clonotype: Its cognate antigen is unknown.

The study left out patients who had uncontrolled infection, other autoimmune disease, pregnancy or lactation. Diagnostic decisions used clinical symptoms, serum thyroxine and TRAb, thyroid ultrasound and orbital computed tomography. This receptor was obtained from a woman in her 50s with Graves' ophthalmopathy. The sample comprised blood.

DNA for the CDR3: TGTGCCATCAGTGACGTAAGGGATTATGGCTACACCTTC. Translation: CAISDVRDYGYTF. The J gene is TRBJ1-2, the V gene TRBV10-3; D ambiguous. The V gene lost 3 bases and the J gene lost 5 bases, with 10 bases spanning the gap. The CDR3 has 13 amino acids. Germline V gives CDR1 ENHRY, CDR2 SYGVKD.